These T cell receptor beta chains were read from a single sample in a study of OX40 agonist ivuxolimab in advanced cancers. Produced via immunoSEQ multiplex PCR; TCRdb's table is partial and in-frame only. Among 75,000 to 80,000 clones listed, 94% were seen once. Sequencing used CD4+ or CD8+ T cells sorted from blood, obtained in a trial of the OX40 agonist ivuxolimab. Source of these receptors: an adult with an advanced solid tumor such as melanoma, head and neck, liver or kidney cancer. CDR3s include the opening cysteine and the closing phenylalanine or tryptophan. D genes are given only for firm matches. Clone size appears in some rows only: once, few, many, or a class for an expanded clone.

d_gene	v_gene	abundance	j_gene	CDR3nt	CDR3aa
NA	TRBV2	NA	TRBJ2-5	TGTGCCAGCAGACCCCCTCTTGGGGAGACCCAGTACTTC	CASRPPLGETQYF
NA	TRBV29-1	NA	TRBJ2-7	TGCAGCGTTGAAGATCGTGGCTACGAGCAGTACTTC	CSVEDRGYEQYF
NA	TRBV6-5	once	TRBJ2-3	TGTGCCAGCAGTTACTCGTCCCAGGGAGAGCAGTATTTT	CASSYSSQGEQYF
TRBD1	TRBV27	NA	TRBJ1-1	TGTGCCAGCAGTTTAAGCGCGGACAGGATATTCACTGAAGCTTTCTTT	CASSLSADRIFTEAFF
NA	TRBV13	NA	TRBJ2-7	TGTGCCAGCAGCCGCCGGGACTCGAACCGCAACGAGCAGTACTTC	CASSRRDSNRNEQYF
NA	TRBV15	NA	TRBJ1-5	TGTGCCACCAGCAGAGACAGGGGAGGCGGCAATCAGCCCCAGCATTTT	CATSRDRGGGNQPQHF
NA	TRBV4-1	NA	TRBJ1-2	TGCGCCAGCAGCCAAGGGGGCTCGGGCTATGGCTACACCTTC	CASSQGGSGYGYTF
NA	TRBV4-3	NA	TRBJ2-7	TGCGCCAGCAGCCAAGATCATGGGAAGGGGTCCTACGAGCAGTACTTC	CASSQDHGKGSYEQYF
NA	TRBV28	NA	TRBJ1-4	TGTGCCAGCAGCCGAGTACCGGGACCGATAAATGAAAAACTGTTTTTT	CASSRVPGPINEKLFF
TRBD1	TRBV19	NA	TRBJ2-7	TGTGCCAGTAGTCCAGGGACAGACTCCTACGAGCAGTACTTC	CASSPGTDSYEQYF
NA	TRBV4-3	NA	TRBJ2-7	TGCGCCAGCAGCCAAGGGCGGGATGGGGCCTACGAGCAGTACTTC	CASSQGRDGAYEQYF
NA	TRBV7-9	once	TRBJ1-2	TGTGCCAGCAGCTTAGGGGACCTGAGGTATGGCTACACCTTC	CASSLGDLRYGYTF
NA	TRBV27	NA	TRBJ2-7	TGTGCCAGCGGCCAACACGAGCAGTACTTC	CASGQHEQYF
NA	TRBV27	NA	TRBJ2-7	TGTGCCAGCAGTGGCCTTGGACGCAACGAGCAGTACTTC	CASSGLGRNEQYF
NA	TRBV6-5	NA	TRBJ1-5	TGTGCCAGCAGTGACGGGCAGGGGACTCAGCCCCAGCATTTT	CASSDGQGTQPQHF
NA	TRBV4-2	few	TRBJ1-1	TGTGCCAGCAGCCGCATCTCGGACGGGACTGAAGCTTTCTTT	CASSRISDGTEAFF
NA	TRBV19	NA	TRBJ2-3	TGTGCCAGTAGTATAGCCGGAGCGTTTCCGAGCACAGATACGCAGTATTTT	CASSIAGAFPSTDTQYF
NA	TRBV7-7	NA	TRBJ2-1	TGTGCCAGCAGCTTAGGGGCTGGGCCGCCCTACAATGAGCAGTTCTTC	CASSLGAGPPYNEQFF
NA	TRBV2	NA	TRBJ1-5	TGTGCCAGCAGTCCAAGTGAATGGGCCCTCCGGGATCAGCCCCAGCATTTT	CASSPSEWALRDQPQHF
NA	TRBV9	NA	TRBJ2-7	TGTGCCAGCAGCGTAGGGGGGCGGACAGAAGAGCAGTACTTC	CASSVGGRTEEQYF
TRBD1	TRBV7-8	NA	TRBJ2-7	TGTGCCAGCAGCTTAGCAACAGGGGTAGGGTCCTACGAGCAGTACTTC	CASSLATGVGSYEQYF
NA	TRBV6-5	NA	TRBJ1-5	TGTGCCAGCAGTTACTCGAGCGATCAGCCCCAGCATTTT	CASSYSSDQPQHF
NA	TRBV14	NA	TRBJ2-3	TGTGCCAGCAGCCACGAACTGGGACTGCTTAGCACTGATACGCAGTATTTT	CASSHELGLLSTDTQYF
NA	TRBV6-5	NA	TRBJ2-1	TGTGCCAGCAGTTACACCAGGGGAGGGTACAATGAGCAGTTCTTC	CASSYTRGGYNEQFF
NA	TRBV9	NA	TRBJ2-1	TGTGCCAGCAGCGTACAGGAAAGACCCTACAATGAGCAGTTCTTC	CASSVQERPYNEQFF
TRBD2	TRBV5-1	NA	TRBJ2-7	TGCGCCAGCAGCCCCCCGGGGGGCTACGAGCAGTACTTC	CASSPPGGYEQYF
TRBD1	TRBV19	NA	TRBJ1-5	TGTGCCAGTAGTATGCCACCTGGGACAGGGAAGAATCAGCCCCAGCATTTT	CASSMPPGTGKNQPQHF